This T cell receptor (beta chain) was recovered during a study of cytomegalovirus exposure and HLA in healthy donors. Findings of the study overall: Researchers catalogued over 150 TCR beta chains as cytomegalovirus-associated. When presence/absence was analysed, sequencing depth was taken to be roughly uniform across donors. The dataset shows that most TCR sequences were rare, while some public TCRs occurred in many donors.

A word on this clone: Antigen specificity is unknown.

The CDR3 totals 13 residues. V shed 3 bases and J shed 8 bases, with 13 bases lying between them. Germline values: CDR1 ENHRY, CDR2 SYGVKD. PCR involved 60 Vbeta and 13 Jbeta primers. In the original workflow: Counted up in a later analysis, unique TCR beta chains came to 60 million to 95 million, with about 9.9 million shared. Generated by immunoSEQ multiplex PCR, the TCRdb table keeps only in-frame clones and is missing some. Clone size and the V and J calls come from that table; the DNA yielded D and trimming. The table has more than 85,000 clones, about 73% seen once. The source of this sequence is a woman in her 30s in good health and CMV-seronegative. The V call is TRBV10-3, the J call TRBJ1-2; D is perhaps TRBD1 (5 bases). Sequencing input: PBMCs. DNA for the CDR3: TGTGCCATCAGTGATCGGGGGGAATTGGGCTACACCTTC. It translates to CAISDRGELGYTF.